These 9 T cell receptor beta chains came from one sample sequenced in a study of cytomegalovirus exposure and HLA in healthy donors. PCR employed 60 Vbeta and 13 Jbeta primers. Sequencing was performed with immunoSEQ multiplex PCR; in TCRdb, only in-frame clones are kept and a portion is missing. The sample table includes more than 50,000 clones. Sequences were obtained from PBMCs. Receptor source: a man aged 18 to 35 in good health and CMV-seropositive.

The chain uses TRBV11-2 and TRBJ1-1; D is perhaps TRBD1 (5 bases). The CDR3 is made up of 12 amino acids. Germline values: CDR1 SGHAT, CDR2 FQNNGV. V gave up 6 bases and J gave up 3 bases, with 8 bases separating them. The CDR3 reads CASSWGDTEAFF. The CDR3 bases are TGTGCCAGCAGTTGGGGGGACACTGAAGCTTTCTTT. The full variable domain, in which reference TRBV11-2 and TRBJ1-1 provide the parts outside the CDR3, is EAGVAQSPRYKIIEKRQSVAFWCNPISGHATLYWYQQILGQGPKLLIQFQNNGVVDDSQLPKDRFSAERLKGVDSTLKIQPAKLEDSAVYLCASSWGDTEAFFGQGTRLTVV.

A word on this clone: This CDR3 fails to terminate in the conserved phenylalanine or tryptophan, so it likely reflects a read error. The V gene is TRBV4-2, the J gene TRBJ1-2; 10 bases align to TRBD1. CDR1 is LGHNA, CDR2 YNFKEQ, per germline. CDR3 size: 19 residues. The J segment lost 4 bases and the V segment lost 0 bases, leaving 14 bases of the junction unmatched. The CDR3 nucleotides are TGTGCCAGCAGCCAAGACGGTCAAGCCGAGACAGGGGGCTCCTATGGCTACACCTCC. Translating gives CASSQDGQAETGGSYGYTS.

CDR3 protein: CASSDFYQGAYNQPQHF. The CDR3 nucleotides read TGTGCCAGCAGTGACTTCTACCAGGGGGCCTACAATCAGCCCCAGCATTTT. The chain is built from TRBV6-4 and TRBJ1-5; 8 positions agree with TRBD1. V was clipped by 1 base and J by 3 bases; unmatched bases: 8. The CDR3 extends over 17 amino acids. Germline CDR1 reads MRHNA; CDR2 reads SNTAGT.

This chain connects TRBV5-5 to TRBJ1-4; a possible D gene is TRBD1 (5 bases). V was shortened by 2 bases and J by 7 bases, with 15 bases between the two germline ends. CDR3 length equals 15 residues. From germline, CDR1 is SGHKS and CDR2 YYEKEE (reference sequence). CDR3 in DNA: TGTGCCAGCAGCTTTCCGGAGGGGTCTTCTGAAAAACTGTTTTTT. This encodes CASSFPEGSSEKLFF.

The chain has TRBV6-1 and TRBJ2-3; 9 bases fit TRBD2. The germline V gene has CDR1 MNHNS and CDR2 SASEGT. This CDR3 is 16 amino acids long. V lost 2 bases to trimming and J lost 6 bases; unmatched junction nucleotides: 9. CDR3 DNA: TGTGCCAGCAGTGAATTTCAGCGGGAGGTTTCTGATACGCAGTATTTT. As protein: CASSEFQREVSDTQYF.

The V call is TRBV5-1, the J call TRBJ2-7, with 7 bases fitting TRBD1. V shed 4 bases, J shed 3 bases, and the junction held 4 bases outside the gene matches. Germline V gene lookup returns CDR1 SGHRS and CDR2 YFSETQ. The CDR3 has 13 amino acids. CDR3 sequence reads: CASSGDSGYEQYF. DNA of the CDR3: TGCGCCAGCAGCGGGGACAGCGGCTACGAGCAGTACTTC.

This chain links TRBV5-1 with TRBJ2-3, with TRBD1 matching 8 bases. Per germline, CDR1 SGHRS and CDR2 YFSETQ. Trimming cost V 5 bases and J 5 bases; bases outside gene matches: 4. The CDR3 runs to 13 residues. Here the CDR3 DNA reads TGCGCCAGCAGAACAGACAGGGGAGATACGCAGTATTTT. Translated, it gives CASRTDRGDTQYF.

The chain joins TRBV5-8 to TRBJ2-2, with 9 bases matching TRBD1. The V gene end was trimmed by 2 bases and the J gene end by 6 bases; junction bases not matched to a gene: 2. The CDR3 contains 14 residues. CDR1 is SGHTS, CDR2 YDEGEE, per germline. The CDR3 DNA reads as TGTGCCAGCAGCTTCGGGACAGGGTCCGGGGAGCTGTTTTTT. This encodes CASSFGTGSGELFF.

The chain is built from TRBV10-3 and TRBJ1-2; 9 nucleotides line up with TRBD1. Germline V gives CDR1 ENHRY, CDR2 SYGVKD. V trimming: 2 bases; J trimming: 4 bases; junction bases outside the gene matches: 8. The CDR3 spans 16 residues. The DNA of the CDR3 is TGTGCCATCAGTGAGGATCGTAAGACAGGGGGCTATGGCTACACCTTC. Protein product: CAISEDRKTGGYGYTF.